Below, 19 T cell receptor beta chains from the same sample are listed, as sequenced in a study of CD8 T cells in Susac syndrome (dated by TCRdb to the late 2010s). Library method: the immunoSEQ multiplex PCR assay. RNA was extracted using the RNeasy kit, and roughly 0.5 to 1 microgram was reverse transcribed with random hexamers. The raw public reads went through TCRdb reprocessing: fastp at Q25, MiXCR clone calling, in-frame beta chains kept. Rows matching on CDR3 protein sequence are summarized as one entry with the most common DNA and genes. Recorded for this sample are tens of thousands of distinct CDR3 sequences; 96% of them occurred a single time. The top ten clonotypes cover 0.11% of the sample. Sequencing was performed on CD4+ T cells from PBMCs. These receptor sequences come from a human donor with multiple sclerosis.

The genes are TRBV5-6 and TRBJ2-3; 9 positions match TRBD2. V lost 1 base to trimming and J lost 2 bases; unmatched junction nucleotides: 5. The CDR3 contains 16 residues. The germline gives CDR1 SGHDT, CDR2 YYEEEE. Here the CDR3 DNA reads TGTGCCAGCAGCTTGAGGCGGGGGGGAGACACAGATACGCAGTATTTT. Its translation: CASSLRRGGDTDTQYF. Full variable domain (remainder filled in from reference TRBV5-6 and TRBJ2-3): DAGVTQSPTHLIKTRGQQVTLRCSPKSGHDTVSWYQQALGQGPQFIFQYYEEEERQRGNFPDRFSGHQFPNYSSELNVNALLLGDSALYLCASSLRRGGDTDTQYFGPGTRLTVL.

The rearrangement joins TRBV7-2 to TRBJ2-5; 10 nucleotides line up with TRBD2. With 5 bases clipped from V and 6 bases from J, the junction kept 6 bases outside the gene matches. This CDR3 region has 14 residues. Germline V gives CDR1 SGHTA, CDR2 FQGNSA. The CDR3 DNA follows: TGTGCCAGCAGCACCAGCGGGGGGGCGAAGACCCAGTACTTC. It codes for CASSTSGGAKTQYF.

The chain has TRBV29-1 and TRBJ1-2; D call uncertain. The germline gives CDR1 SQVTM, CDR2 ANQGSEA. This CDR3 comprises 13 residues. The ends were cut back, 0 bases at V and 1 base at J, with 6 bases in the middle. The CDR3 DNA follows: TGCAGCGTTGAAGACGGGTTTAACTATGGCTACACCTTC. It encodes CSVEDGFNYGYTF.

The J gene is TRBJ2-6, the V gene TRBV12-3 or TRBV12-4; maybe TRBD2 (6 bases). The CDR3 spans 15 residues. The V end lost 7 bases, the J end lost 2 bases, and 12 bases lay between the germline ends. Written as DNA, the CDR3 is TGTGCCAGCACCTCAACGGGAGCTGGGGCCAACGTCCTGACTTTC. Protein product: CASTSTGAGANVLTF.

The chain is built from TRBV4-1 and TRBJ2-3; 8 bases are a match to TRBD1. With 4 bases clipped from V and 5 bases from J, the junction kept 5 bases outside the gene matches. Germline CDR1 is MGHRA and CDR2 is YSYEKL. The CDR3 has 14 residues. For the CDR3, the DNA is TGCGCCAGCAGCCCCGGGACAGGCCTAGATACGCAGTATTTT. Translated, it gives CASSPGTGLDTQYF.

The chain couples TRBV7-2 to TRBJ2-7, with D possibly being TRBD2 (6 bases). The germline V and J ends were trimmed by 3 bases and 3 bases, with 18 bases remaining between them. This CDR3 comprises 16 residues. CDR1 and CDR2 from the germline V gene are SGHTA and FQGNSA. The CDR3 loop is CASSLSHKRVGYEQYF. The CDR3 nucleotides are TGTGCCAGCAGCTTGTCCCACAAGCGGGTGGGCTACGAGCAGTACTTC.

The chain combines TRBV12-3 or TRBV12-4 with TRBJ2-1; D is unresolved. The germline V and J ends were trimmed by 5 bases and 9 bases, with 8 bases remaining between them. This CDR3 is 11 amino acids long. The CDR3 here is CASSPRIEQFF. The CDR3 bases are TGTGCCAGCAGTCCACGGATTGAGCAGTTCTTC.

V is TRBV4-1 and J is TRBJ2-2, with no clear D. The CDR3 contains 13 residues. Germline V gives CDR1 MGHRA, CDR2 YSYEKL. V shed 0 bases and J shed 7 bases, with 6 bases lying between them. The DNA for the CDR3 is TGCGCCAGCAGCCAAGACTGGGTCGGGGAGCTGTTTTTT. Protein product: CASSQDWVGELFF.

The CDR3 DNA reads as TGCAGCGCCCCGGGGGGCTCGGGCACCGGGGAGCTGTTTTTT. It is translated as CSAPGGSGTGELFF. The gene calls are TRBV29-1 and TRBJ2-2; weak D call: TRBD2 (7 bases). Germline loops: CDR1 SQVTM, CDR2 ANQGSEA. Trimming stripped 7 bases from V and 4 bases from J, with 16 bases between. There are 14 residues in the CDR3.

The chain is built from TRBV24-1 and TRBJ1-5; D is possibly TRBD1 (6 bases). Germline V gene sequence: CDR1 KGHDR, CDR2 SFDVKD. The CDR3 has 14 residues. Trimming removed 7 bases from V and 4 bases from J, with 13 bases in between. Here the CDR3 reads CATSGNRENQPQHF. The CDR3 region has the DNA TGTGCCACCAGCGGGAACAGGGAGAATCAGCCCCAGCATTTT.

The chain has TRBV7-8 and TRBJ2-7; unclear D gene. This CDR3 has 11 residues. Germline lookup yields CDR1 SGHVS and CDR2 FQNEAQ. Trimming took off 2 bases at V and 6 bases at J, with 5 bases between the two ends. The CDR3 region is CASSLRFEQYF. The CDR3 DNA reads as TGTGCCAGCAGCTTACGGTTCGAGCAGTACTTC.

This clonotype has only one observation. This chain joins TRBV27 and TRBJ2-1, with D possibly being TRBD1 or TRBD2 (6 bases each). The CDR3 has 16 residues. The germline CDR1 and CDR2 sequences are MNHEY and SMNVEV (reference sequence). Trimming pared 4 bases from V and 4 bases from J, leaving 17 bases between. The CDR3 DNA reads TGTGCCAGCAGTTCCCATAGGGGGGCGAAATACAATGAGCAGTTCTTC. Its translation: CASSSHRGAKYNEQFF.

This clonotype has a single count. The genes are TRBV9 and TRBJ2-3; D not certain. This CDR3 has 13 amino acids. Trimming took 0 bases from V and 4 from J, leaving 6 bases between them. Germline V gene sequence: CDR1 SGDLS, CDR2 YYNGEE. CDR3 bases: TGTGCCAGCAGCGTAGAAGGCTCAGATACGCAGTATTTT. It yields the protein CASSVEGSDTQYF.

The chain uses TRBV10-3 and TRBJ1-1; 7 positions agree with TRBD1. The CDR3 has 13 residues. Germline V gene sequence: CDR1 ENHRY, CDR2 SYGVKD. J was trimmed by 3 bases and V by 6 bases; bases with no gene match: 4. The CDR3 nucleotides read TGTGCCATCAGCGCAACAGGGGACACTGAAGCTTTCTTT. Its protein product is CAISATGDTEAFF.

The table lists this clonotype with a count of one. This chain links TRBV3-1 with TRBJ2-3, with 8 nucleotides matching TRBD2. The ends lost 5 bases at V and 2 bases at J; junction bases unmatched: 6. The CDR3 contains 15 residues. Germline V CDR1 and CDR2: LGHDT, YNNKEL (reference sequence). This CDR3 reads CASSGDGGATDTQYF. The CDR3 bases are TGTGCCAGCAGCGGCGACGGGGGGGCCACAGATACGCAGTATTTT.

The chain recombines TRBV29-1 with TRBJ1-2; no clear D. Trimming removed 7 bases at V and 0 bases at J, with 18 bases between. Per the germline V gene, CDR1 is SQVTM and CDR2 is ANQGSEA. This CDR3 contains 15 residues. CDR3 protein: CSDWTAGPSNYGYTF. The CDR3 coding sequence is TGCAGCGATTGGACGGCCGGCCCTTCTAACTATGGCTACACCTTC.

The chain employs TRBV28 and TRBJ2-1, with 7 bases matching TRBD2. J was trimmed by 0 bases and V by 3 bases; bases with no gene match: 5. Germline V lookup: CDR1 MDHEN, CDR2 SYDVKM. This CDR3 comprises 16 residues. The DNA for the CDR3 is TGTGCCAGCAGTTTCGGCCTAGCGGACTCCTACAATGAGCAGTTCTTC. Amino acids: CASSFGLADSYNEQFF.

This sequence joins TRBV20-1 and TRBJ1-5, with D tentatively TRBD1 (6 bases). Germline V gives CDR1 DFQATT, CDR2 SNEGSKA (reference sequence). V gave up 1 base and J gave up 0 bases, with 19 bases separating them. CDR3 size: 18 residues. CDR3 sequence: CSARVGPGAEYSNQPQHF. CDR3 coding DNA: TGCAGTGCTAGAGTAGGGCCAGGGGCTGAATATAGCAATCAGCCCCAGCATTTT.

The V call is TRBV20-1, the J call TRBJ2-5, with TRBD2 identical over 10 bases. In germline, CDR1 is DFQATT, CDR2 SNEGSKA (reference sequence). CDR3 length: 15 amino acids. The ends lost 1 base at V and 5 bases at J; junction bases unmatched: 7. The CDR3 nucleotides read TGCAGTGCTAGAGTGGGAGCGGGGGGGCATGAGACCCAGTACTTC. Residues: CSARVGAGGHETQYF.